The 23 T cell receptor beta chains below were found in one sample sequenced in a study of CD8+CD57+ T cells in acquired aplastic anemia. The use of genomic DNA as template underpinned the TCR beta VDJ and CDR3 profiling. One entry per CDR3 protein results from TCRdb running MiXCR on the reads. The sample consists of 150,000 to 200,000 distinct CDR3 sequences, approximately 48% of them appearing once. For sequencing, patients were chosen who had shown expansion of CD8+CD57+ cells by flow cytometry. Sequencing was carried out using sorted CD4+, CD8+, or CD8+CD57+ T cells (not recorded which) from PBMCs. The receptor source for this set is a human donor with aplastic anemia.

The chain combines TRBV12-5 with TRBJ2-2; 9 positions match TRBD2. The V gene's germline CDR1 is LGHNT and CDR2 FRNRAP. V shed 0 bases, J shed 4 bases, and the junction held 9 bases outside the gene matches. The CDR3 has 18 amino acids. The CDR3 spells CASGLVWETSGITGELFF. The DNA for the CDR3 is TGTGCTAGTGGTTTGGTTTGGGAGACTAGCGGCATCACCGGGGAGCTGTTTTTT.

The J gene is TRBJ2-1, the V gene TRBV14, with D uncertain. CDR3 length: 12 amino acids. V was shortened by 1 base and J by 9 bases, with 7 bases between the two germline ends. In germline, CDR1 is SGHDN, CDR2 FVKESK. The CDR3 DNA reads TGTGCCAGCAGCCAAGTGTGGAGTGAGCAGTTCTTC. Translation gives CASSQVWSEQFF.

This clonotype was counted once. A read error may produce the germline difference seen at one junction end. The rearrangement links TRBV19 to TRBJ1-1, with D possibly being TRBD1 (5 bases). CDR1 and CDR2 from the germline V gene are LNHDA and SQIVND (reference sequence). The CDR3 runs 14 residues. The CDR3: CASGIVPGSTEAFF. The CDR3 DNA reads as TGTGCCAGTGGTATAGTTCCAGGGAGCACTGAAGCTTTCTTT. Variable domain in full (rest from reference TRBV19 and TRBJ1-1): DGGITQSPKYLFRKEGQNVTLSCEQNLNHDAMYWYRQDPGQGLRLIYYSQIVNDFQKGDIAEGYSVSREKKESFPLTVTSAQKNPTAFYLCASGIVPGSTEAFFGQGTRLTVV.

The chain combines TRBV29-1 with TRBJ2-7; TRBD2 is a possible D gene (6 bases). Germline V gene sequence: CDR1 SQVTM, CDR2 ANQGSEA. This CDR3 contains 13 residues. Trimming took off 3 bases at V and 2 bases at J, with 11 bases between the two ends. DNA of the CDR3: TGCAGCGTTGACCAGGGAGGCACCTACGAGCAGTACTTC. It specifies CSVDQGGTYEQYF.

This clonotype occurred once. The junction differs from germline at one of its ends, possibly a read error. As DNA, the CDR3 is TGTGCCACCCAGGACAGGGTCCGAGATACGCGGTATTTT. Translation gives CATQDRVRDTRYF. V is TRBV24-1 and J is TRBJ2-3; 8 nucleotides align to TRBD1. The CDR3 extends over 13 amino acids. Germline V CDR1 and CDR2: KGHDR, SFDVKD.

This chain uses TRBV7-9 with TRBJ2-7; tentatively, D is TRBD2 (5 bases). CDR1 is SEHNR, CDR2 FQNEAQ, per germline (reference sequence). The V end was cut by 4 bases, the J end by 4 bases, with 8 bases between. This CDR3 has 12 residues. CDR3 in DNA: TGTGCCAGCAGCTCCCGGGATTACGAGCAGTACTTC. Protein sequence: CASSSRDYEQYF.

The sample holds many counts of this clonotype. The chain links TRBV6-2 or TRBV6-3 to TRBJ2-1; D unclear. V was clipped by 3 bases and J by 8 bases, with 14 bases between them. The germline gives CDR1 MNHEY, CDR2 SVGEGT. The CDR3 runs to 14 residues. The CDR3 DNA is TGTGCCAGCAGTTATAAGGCCTCTGTCGATGAGCAGTTCTTC. Translation: CASSYKASVDEQFF.

The chain employs TRBV7-2 and TRBJ1-1, with 7 nucleotides matching TRBD1. Trimming removed 11 bases from V and 4 bases from J; junction bases left unmatched: 10. CDR1 is SGHTA, CDR2 FQGNSA, per germline. This CDR3 has 13 residues. CDR3 DNA sequence: TGTGCCGAAAACGACAGGGTGGGCACTGAAGCTTTCTTT. Residues: CAENDRVGTEAFF.

This clonotype has only a few counts. V usage is TRBV29-1 and J usage is TRBJ2-1, with TRBD2 identical over 9 bases. The CDR3 has 15 residues. Germline V gene sequence: CDR1 SQVTM, CDR2 ANQGSEA. J lost 7 bases, V lost 5 bases, and 12 bases had no gene match. CDR3 in DNA: TGCAGCGTTATAGCCGGGACTAGCTTCGTGAATGAGCAGTTCTTC. Translating gives CSVIAGTSFVNEQFF.

This clonotype showed up many times. The chain uses TRBV5-1 and TRBJ2-7; weak D call: TRBD1 (6 bases). Germline assignment: CDR1 SGHRS and CDR2 YFSETQ. CDR3 length: 14 residues. V lost 4 bases to trimming and J lost 1 base, with 12 bases between them. The CDR3 coding sequence is TGCGCCAGCAGCCGGGACACGGGATCCTACGAGCAGTACTTC. As protein: CASSRDTGSYEQYF.

The rearrangement links TRBV10-3 to TRBJ1-2; TRBD1 is a possible D gene (5 bases). V lost 6 bases to trimming and J lost 3 bases, with 14 bases between them. This CDR3 is 14 amino acids long. Germline V gene lookup returns CDR1 ENHRY and CDR2 SYGVKD. CDR3 residues: CAIRGLAGDYGYTF. DNA of the CDR3: TGTGCCATCAGAGGACTAGCGGGGGACTATGGCTACACCTTC.

V is TRBV7-3 and J is TRBJ2-7; TRBD1 agrees at 8 bases. The V gene's germline CDR1 is SGHTA and CDR2 FQGTGA. CDR3 length equals 15 residues. After removal of 5 bases from V and 1 base from J, the junction contained 7 bases not matched to a gene. The CDR3 DNA is TGTGCCAGCAGCCCGGGACAGGTTCGTTCCTACGAGCAGTACTTC. Protein product: CASSPGQVRSYEQYF.

This clonotype was recorded many times. J is TRBJ2-7 and V is TRBV11-2; D not resolved. Trimming took off 0 bases at V and 2 bases at J, with 11 bases between the two ends. The CDR3 covers 15 residues. Looked up from germline, CDR1 is SGHAT and CDR2 is FQNNGV. CDR3 sequence: CASSLDLAGAYEQYF. In DNA, the CDR3 is TGTGCCAGCAGCTTAGATCTCGCTGGAGCCTACGAGCAGTACTTC.

This clonotype was recorded at least ten times. The chain employs TRBV5-1 and TRBJ2-3, with 8 bases aligning to TRBD1. This CDR3 has 15 residues. After removal of 4 bases from V and 1 base from J, the junction contained 5 bases not matched to a gene. Germline assignment: CDR1 SGHRS and CDR2 YFSETQ. CDR3 loop: CASSIGQGGTDTQYF. The CDR3 nucleotides read TGCGCCAGCAGCATTGGACAGGGTGGCACAGATACGCAGTATTTT.

This chain uses TRBV20-1 with TRBJ2-1; D not certain. The CDR3 has 13 residues. V was pared by 1 base and J by 5 bases, with 9 bases between. Germline CDR1 and CDR2: DFQATT and SNEGSKA (reference sequence). The DNA of the CDR3 is TGCAGTGCTAGAGTCCTAGGAGACAATGAGCAGTTCTTC. This codes for CSARVLGDNEQFF.

This clonotype was seen repeatedly, ten times or more. This sequence joins TRBV5-6 and TRBJ1-4, with D unclear. Trimming took 0 bases from V and 10 from J, leaving 7 bases between them. Looked up from germline, CDR1 is SGHDT and CDR2 is YYEEEE. The CDR3 is 12 amino acids. CDR3 sequence: CASSLDRGKLFF. DNA of the CDR3: TGTGCCAGCAGCTTGGATCGCGGAAAACTGTTTTTT.

As regards this clonotype: A junction boundary mismatches the germline segment, possibly from a read error. In DNA, the CDR3 is TGTGCCACCAGTGAGAGGAGTGGGGGCACTGGAGCTTTCTTT. Amino acid sequence: CATSERSGGTGAFF. The rearrangement joins TRBV24-1 to TRBJ1-1, with D perhaps matching TRBD1 (6 bases). The V gene's germline CDR1 is KGHDR and CDR2 SFDVKD. This CDR3 region has 14 residues.

This clonotype came up many times. V gene TRBV5-1 combines with J gene TRBJ2-7; 8 nucleotides agree with TRBD2. V shed 2 bases and J 2 bases; nucleotides not matched to a gene: 3. The germline gives CDR1 SGHRS, CDR2 YFSETQ. CDR3 length: 14 residues. The CDR3 DNA reads as TGCGCCAGCAGCTTTGCGGGGGGCGCCTACGAGCAGTACTTC. It translates to CASSFAGGAYEQYF.

The chain couples TRBV7-9 to TRBJ1-5, with D unclear. Germline values: CDR1 SEHNR, CDR2 FQNEAQ (reference sequence). There are 12 residues in the CDR3. V was trimmed by 2 bases and J by 3 bases, leaving 2 bases between them. The CDR3 region is CASSLFNQPQHF. In DNA form, the CDR3 reads TGTGCCAGCAGCTTATTCAATCAGCCCCAGCATTTT.

This clonotype showed up just a few times. The J gene is TRBJ2-1, the V gene TRBV29-1; 9 bases line up with TRBD1. The germline CDR1 and CDR2 sequences are SQVTM and ANQGSEA. This CDR3 contains 16 residues. Losses at the gene ends were 0 bases for V and 3 bases for J; bases not matched to a gene: 6. CDR3 residues: CSVEEGTGKGYNEQFF. As DNA, the CDR3 is TGCAGCGTTGAAGAAGGGACAGGGAAAGGCTACAATGAGCAGTTCTTC.

As to this clonotype: This could be a read error, since a much larger clone is one nucleotide away. The chain recombines TRBV12-5 with TRBJ2-5, with D perhaps being TRBD1 or TRBD2 (7 bases each). The CDR3 length is 16 residues. Looked up from germline, CDR1 is LGHNT and CDR2 is FRNRAP. CDR3 amino acids: CASGLVEDREGETRYF. The CDR3 region has the DNA TGTGCTAGTGGTTTGGTAGAAGACAGGGAGGGGGAGACCCGGTACTTC. Full variable domain (rest looked up from reference TRBV12-5 and TRBJ2-5): DARVTQTPRHKVTEMGQEVTMRCQPILGHNTVFWYRQTMMQGLELLAYFRNRAPLDDSGMPKDRFSAEMPDATLATLKIQPSEPRDSAVYFCASGLVEDREGETRYFGPGTRLLVL.

This clonotype was seen many times. The chain joins TRBV4-2 to TRBJ1-1; D may be TRBD1 (5 bases). The CDR3 is 14 amino acids. Trimming took off 3 bases at V and 6 bases at J, with 14 bases between the two ends. CDR1 and CDR2 (germline): LGHNA, YNFKEQ. The CDR3 loop reads CASSQEMGEAEAFF. The CDR3 DNA sequence: TGTGCCAGCAGCCAGGAAATGGGGGAAGCTGAAGCTTTCTTT.

This clonotype was observed many times. The gene calls are TRBV19 and TRBJ1-3; no firm D call. The CDR3 extends over 13 amino acids. Germline V gives CDR1 LNHDA, CDR2 SQIVND (reference sequence). V was clipped by 6 bases and J by 0 bases, with 6 bases between them. For the CDR3, the DNA is TGTGCCAGTAGACGGGTCTCTGGAAACACCATATATTTT. Its protein is CASRRVSGNTIYF. The full variable domain, rest sourced from reference TRBV19 and TRBJ1-3, is DGGITQSPKYLFRKEGQNVTLSCEQNLNHDAMYWYRQDPGQGLRLIYYSQIVNDFQKGDIAEGYSVSREKKESFPLTVTSAQKNPTAFYLCASRRVSGNTIYFGEGSWLTVV.